This is a list of T cell receptor beta chains from one sample in a study of CD8 T cells in Susac syndrome. TCRdb independently ran MiXCR on the immunoSEQ multiplex PCR reads; one entry per CDR3 protein. The sample consists of under 200,000 distinct CDR3 sequences, 75% to 95% of them appearing once. The sequenced sample consisted of CD4+ T cells from PBMCs. The receptors here all came from a human donor with Susac syndrome. Each CDR3 is given with its conserved first and last residue. The order of the fields is V gene, J gene, D gene, clone size, CDR3 protein, CDR3 DNA. D genes are given only for firm matches. Size tells how often a clone was seen (once, few, many) or the class of an expanded clone, and some rows leave it out.

TRBV12-3/TRBV12-4	TRBJ2-1	TRBD2	NA	CASSPRGLAGVSEQFF	TGTGCCAGCAGTCCGAGAGGGCTAGCGGGAGTTAGTGAGCAGTTCTTC
TRBV2	TRBJ1-5	NA	once	CASKLDISQPQHF	TGTGCCAGTAAATTAGACATATCTCAGCCCCAGCATTTT
TRBV11-2	TRBJ2-2	TRBD1	once	CASSETGTGTGELFF	TGTGCCAGCAGCGAAACCGGGACAGGGACCGGGGAGCTGTTTTTT
TRBV5-1	TRBJ2-7	NA	NA	CASSLAQVSYEQYF	TGCGCCAGCAGCTTGGCCCAGGTCTCCTACGAGCAGTACTTC
TRBV7-9	TRBJ1-1	NA	NA	CASSQNEGSTEAFF	TGTGCCAGCAGCCAGAACGAGGGTAGCACTGAAGCTTTCTTT
TRBV6-2/TRBV6-3	TRBJ2-2	TRBD1	NA	CASSRTMTGYNTGELFF	TGTGCCAGCAGCCGCACCATGACAGGGTACAACACCGGGGAGCTGTTTTTT
TRBV20-1	TRBJ2-3	TRBD1	once	CSANDRGQDTQYF	TGCAGTGCCAATGACAGGGGGCAAGATACGCAGTATTTT
TRBV2	TRBJ2-7	NA	once	CASRKQGHEQYF	TGTGCCAGCAGGAAACAGGGCCACGAGCAGTACTTC
TRBV4-1	TRBJ2-2	NA	NA	CASSQDGGARTGELFF	TGCGCCAGCAGCCAAGATGGAGGGGCTCGGACCGGGGAGCTGTTTTTT
TRBV7-8	TRBJ2-5	TRBD1	NA	CASSLTKGQGIRETQYF	TGTGCCAGCAGCTTAACCAAAGGACAGGGAATACGAGAGACCCAGTACTTC
TRBV11-2	TRBJ2-1	NA	few	CASSLTRGAPYNEQFF	TGTGCCAGCAGCTTAACCCGGGGGGCCCCCTACAATGAGCAGTTCTTC
TRBV12-3/TRBV12-4	TRBJ1-2	NA	NA	CASSLGRARGYTF	TGTGCCAGCAGTTTAGGAAGGGCGCGGGGCTACACCTTC
TRBV6-6	TRBJ2-3	NA	once	CATCRDILLSDTQYF	TGTGCCACCTGCAGAGACATTCTCTTATCGGATACGCAGTATTTT
TRBV20-1	TRBJ2-1	TRBD2	NA	CSVSSGRWNEQFF	TGCAGTGTCTCGAGCGGGAGGTGGAATGAGCAGTTCTTC
TRBV28	TRBJ1-5	NA	NA	CASTKAWGNQPQHF	TGTGCCAGCACTAAGGCTTGGGGCAATCAGCCCCAGCATTTT
TRBV19	TRBJ1-5	NA	NA	CASTPRGSNQPQHF	TGTGCCAGTACCCCGAGGGGGAGCAATCAGCCCCAGCATTTT
TRBV30	TRBJ2-7	NA	once	CAWSRGDEQYF	TGTGCCTGGAGCAGGGGGGACGAGCAGTACTTC
TRBV18	TRBJ1-1	TRBD1	few	CASSPGTGRTEAFF	TGTGCCAGCTCACCTGGGACAGGGAGGACTGAAGCTTTCTTT
TRBV5-1	TRBJ2-3	NA	NA	CASRSQSSTDTQYF	TGCGCCAGCAGATCTCAGAGTAGCACAGATACGCAGTATTTT
TRBV18	TRBJ1-3	TRBD1	NA	CASSLGQEGSGNTIYF	TGTGCCAGCTCACTAGGACAGGAAGGATCTGGAAACACCATATATTTT
TRBV28	TRBJ2-4	NA	NA	CASSRVSPKNIQYF	TGTGCCAGCAGCCGAGTGAGCCCCAAAAACATTCAGTACTTC
TRBV13	TRBJ1-2	NA	NA	CASSMGRRNYGYTF	TGTGCCAGCAGCATGGGACGGCGAAACTATGGCTACACCTTC
TRBV20-1	TRBJ2-5	TRBD2	NA	CSASGTSGQETQYF	TGCAGTGCGTCCGGGACTAGCGGACAAGAGACCCAGTACTTC
TRBV20-1	TRBJ1-2	NA	NA	CSGRVGNYGYTF	TGCAGTGGGAGAGTAGGGAACTATGGCTACACCTTC
TRBV3-1	TRBJ2-2	NA	NA	CASRPQTRRGTGELFF	TGTGCCAGCAGGCCCCAGACTAGGAGGGGCACCGGGGAGCTGTTTTTT
TRBV5-1	TRBJ2-7	TRBD2	NA	CASSLQAGTSGVGIYEQYF	TGCGCCAGCAGCTTGCAGGCCGGGACTAGCGGGGTAGGGATCTACGAGCAGTACTTC
TRBV3-1	TRBJ1-2	NA	NA	CASSRQDQDYGYTF	TGTGCCAGCAGCCGGCAGGACCAGGACTATGGCTACACCTTC
TRBV7-7	TRBJ2-5	TRBD1	NA	CASSLGQAQETQYF	TGTGCTAGCAGCTTAGGACAGGCCCAAGAGACCCAGTACTTC
TRBV5-1	TRBJ1-4	NA	NA	CASSQAGVTNEKLFF	TGCGCCAGCAGCCAGGCCGGGGTTACTAATGAAAAACTGTTTTTT
TRBV21-1	TRBJ1-2	NA	NA	CDGGGYTF	TGTGACGGTGGTGGCTACACCTTC
TRBV30	TRBJ1-2	TRBD1	NA	CAGTGGPINYGYTF	TGTGCCGGGACAGGGGGCCCTATTAACTATGGCTACACCTTC
TRBV27	TRBJ1-4	NA	NA	CASSLSKGRDVATNEKLFF	TGTGCCAGCAGTTTATCGAAGGGTCGGGACGTAGCAACTAATGAAAAACTGTTTTTT